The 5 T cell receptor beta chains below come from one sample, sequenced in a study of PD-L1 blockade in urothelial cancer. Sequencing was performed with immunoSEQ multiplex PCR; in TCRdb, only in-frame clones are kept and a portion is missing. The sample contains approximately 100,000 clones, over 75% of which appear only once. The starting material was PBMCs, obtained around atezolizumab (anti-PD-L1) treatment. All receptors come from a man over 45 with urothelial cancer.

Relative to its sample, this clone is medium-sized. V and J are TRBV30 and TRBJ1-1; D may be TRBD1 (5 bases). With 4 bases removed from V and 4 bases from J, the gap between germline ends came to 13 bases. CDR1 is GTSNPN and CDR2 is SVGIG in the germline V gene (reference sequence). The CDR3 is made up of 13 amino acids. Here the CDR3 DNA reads TGTGCCTGGACGGGGGTCTCTAGCACTGAAGCTTTCTTT. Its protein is CAWTGVSSTEAFF.

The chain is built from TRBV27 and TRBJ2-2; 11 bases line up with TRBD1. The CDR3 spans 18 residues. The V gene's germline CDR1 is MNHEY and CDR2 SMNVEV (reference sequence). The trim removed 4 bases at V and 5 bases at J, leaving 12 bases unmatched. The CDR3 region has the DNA TGTGCCAGCAGTTCTACGTGGGGACAGGGGGGTCGGACCGGGGAGCTGTTTTTT. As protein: CASSSTWGQGGRTGELFF.

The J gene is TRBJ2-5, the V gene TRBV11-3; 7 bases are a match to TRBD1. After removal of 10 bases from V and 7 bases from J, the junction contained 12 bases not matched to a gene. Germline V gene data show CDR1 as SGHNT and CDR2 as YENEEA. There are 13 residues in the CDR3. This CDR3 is CAIQGKRFGTQYF. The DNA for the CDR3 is TGTGCCATACAGGGGAAAAGGTTTGGGACCCAGTACTTC.

The CDR3 coding sequence is TGTGCCAGCAGCCGCAGGGCTTCAACAGGGTTTTTTGATGGCTACACCTTC. Protein sequence: CASSRRASTGFFDGYTF. The V gene is TRBV7-9, the J gene TRBJ1-2; possibly TRBD1 for D (6 bases). Germline loops: CDR1 SEHNR, CDR2 FQNEAQ (reference sequence). V was trimmed by 5 bases and J by 6 bases, leaving 25 bases between them. CDR3 length equals 17 residues.

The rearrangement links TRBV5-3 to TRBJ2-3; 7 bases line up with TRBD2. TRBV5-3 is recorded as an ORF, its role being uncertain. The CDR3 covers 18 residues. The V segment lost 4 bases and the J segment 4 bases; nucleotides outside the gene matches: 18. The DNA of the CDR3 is TGTGCCAGAAGCAGTAAGACTAGCAACTCAAACGTAGCAGATACGCAGTATTTT. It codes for CARSSKTSNSNVADTQYF.